This T cell receptor (beta chain) was obtained from a study of multiple sclerosis patients with progressive multifocal leukoencephalopathy (dated by TCRdb to about 2019). About the full investigation: Five natalizumab-treated MS patients who did not develop PML were used as controls and were sampled longitudinally. Peripheral T and B cells were examined in MS patients who developed PML (4 under natalizumab, 1 after alemtuzumab) and in treated patients who did not develop PML. The goal was to find JC virus-specific or public T-cell expansions that arose at the time of PML onset. Longitudinal follow-up was performed in two natalizumab-treated patients who later developed PML, from before therapy through 6 and 12 months to PML onset.

Of note for this clone: The clone's antigen remains unknown. No much larger clone is present one base from it, and per-base qualities are unavailable.

TRB CDR3 regions were amplified from genomic DNA with the immunoSEQ two-step multiplex PCR at survey-level depth. Synthetic inline TR CDR3 controls covering all V-J pairings were spiked into each PCR so that template counts could be estimated and amplification bias removed. Reads went through processing to reduce amplification and sequencing bias, and quantification was done against synthetic TR CDR3 analogs. On the study's bioinformatics: Raw data were processed in ImmunoSEQ Analyzer, with out-of-frame sequences and CDR3s containing stop codons removed, and genes were named according to IMGT nomenclature. Normalized Shannon entropy, defined as 1 minus Pielou's evenness, served as the summary measure of repertoire diversity. Only TRB sequences sharing the V gene, the J gene and the CDR3 were counted as identical. Public PML clonotypes were CDR3s found in two or more PML-onset samples but not found earlier, in controls, or in public databases. Skylign with the observed count method was used to analyze CDR3 amino acid composition at each position. TCRdb carries this immuneACCESS record with in-frame sequences only. Its versions omit some clonotypes, under half of them owing to an unresolved V gene in the studies checked, with the rest unexplained. Clone size and the V and J calls come from that table; the DNA yielded D and trimming. In all, the sample holds around 30,000 clones, and about 88% of those were seen once. Clones ranked in the top ten supply about 1.5% of the sample.

Per the germline V gene, KGHSH is the CDR1 and LQKENI is the CDR2. From the cysteine up to the phenylalanine, the CDR3 has a length of 15 residues. Just the 45-base CDR3 DNA is kept, in frame starting at base 1. V and J are trimmed by 3 bases and 8 bases, and the gene matches miss 3 bases of the junction. Overall results and qualifications from the work: Because of the small, descriptive cohort, whether findings reflect JC virus infection or general immunocompromise remained unclear. TRB clones above 0.5% frequency appeared only in PML patients, but expanded clones at PML onset were already present before and during natalizumab therapy. When PML developed, neither common TRBV or TRBJ gene usage nor preferential TRBV-TRBJ pairings were detected. Analysis was limited to peripheral blood, even though cerebrospinal fluid or brain lymphocytes might be more informative for natalizumab-associated PML. Most PML patients had lower normalized Shannon entropy, suggesting less diverse TRB repertoires, while values in the natalizumab-treated controls sat near 1.

The time point label, read with the paper, signifies: before natalizumab initiation. All listed patients had previously received interferon beta, and all PML patients were female. Blood samples for T0 were taken before the first natalizumab infusion. Isolation of peripheral blood mononuclear cells was performed by Ficoll-Hypaque density gradient centrifugation. The V and J genes are TRBV18 and TRBJ2-1; 14 bases in the middle match TRBD2. The sequenced sample consisted of PBMCs. The receptor comes from a human donor with multiple sclerosis. The nucleotide sequence is TGTGCCAGCTCACCGGGACTAGCGGGAGTTGATGAGCAGTTCTTC. Its coded protein is CASSPGLAGVDEQFF.